These 21 T cell receptor beta chains were sequenced from one sample in a study of naive and memory T cell subsets. These receptors have no identified antigens. Two oligonucleotides, mixed equimolar, formed the beta constant-region primer covering TRBC1 and TRBC2. Nested alpha and beta constant-region primers with the SP2 primer drove four PCR rounds on ligated cDNA. MiXCR, applied by TCRdb to the UMI-ligation and nested PCR reads, yields one record per CDR3 protein. The table shows 95,000 to 110,000 distinct CDR3 sequences, with approximately 14% occurring only once. General observations from the study: Especially in CD8 cells, naive repertoires contained a few larger clonotypes, possibly CD45RA-re-expressing memory cells.

Sequenced: naive CD8+ T cells from blood. All receptors come from a human donor in good health.

This clonotype was counted ten times or more. The V and J genes are TRBV10-3 and TRBJ1-1, with D hard to call. The CDR3 runs 17 residues. Trimming left V 4 bases short and J 0 bases short, with 18 bases between. Germline values: CDR1 ENHRY, CDR2 SYGVKD. The DNA of the CDR3 is TGTGCCATCAGTGGGGTTTTCGTCGACGTCATGAACACTGAAGCTTTCTTT. This gives the protein CAISGVFVDVMNTEAFF.

This clonotype has just a few counts. This chain connects TRBV3-1 to TRBJ1-4; D not certain. The germline V and J ends were trimmed by 0 bases and 6 bases, with 5 bases remaining between them. Germline CDR1 and CDR2: LGHDT and YNNKEL (reference sequence). The CDR3 runs 13 residues. This CDR3 is CASSQENHEKLFF. CDR3 coding DNA: TGTGCCAGCAGCCAAGAAAATCATGAAAAACTGTTTTTT.

This clonotype was seen more than once but under ten times. V usage is TRBV25-1 and J usage is TRBJ2-3; 9 bases match TRBD2. Germline V gives CDR1 MGHDK, CDR2 SYGVNS. The CDR3 loop spans 16 amino acids. The trim removed 4 bases at V and 4 bases at J, leaving 9 bases unmatched. CDR3 in amino acids: CASSASSGMFPDTQYF. Here the CDR3 DNA reads TGTGCCAGCAGTGCCTCTAGCGGGATGTTCCCAGATACGCAGTATTTT.

The V call is TRBV3-1, the J call TRBJ2-2; D remains ambiguous. The length of the CDR3 is 14 residues. V dropped 1 base and J dropped 6 bases, with 9 bases sitting between them. The germline V gene encodes CDR1 LGHDT and CDR2 YNNKEL (reference sequence). CDR3 sequence (DNA): TGTGCCAGCAGCCAAGGCCTAGGCGCCGGGGAGCTGTTTTTT. Translating gives CASSQGLGAGELFF. Supplemented by reference TRBV3-1 and TRBJ2-2, the full variable domain reads DTAVSQTPKYLVTQMGNDKSIKCEQNLGHDTMYWYKQDSKKFLKIMFSYNNKELIINETVPNRFSPKSPDKAHLNLHINSLELGDSAVYFCASSQGLGAGELFFGEGSRLTVL.

A few counts support this clonotype. V and J are TRBV19 and TRBJ2-3; D may be TRBD1 or TRBD2 (6 bases each). This CDR3 spans 14 amino acids. Trimming removed 3 bases from V and 4 bases from J, with 11 bases in between. CDR1 LNHDA and CDR2 SQIVND come from the germline V gene (reference sequence). The CDR3, as DNA: TGTGCCAGTAGTATGAGTAGGGGGGCAGATACGCAGTATTTT. Its translation is CASSMSRGADTQYF.

The chain recombines TRBV29-1 with TRBJ1-5, with 7 nucleotides matching TRBD1. Germline-derived CDR1 and CDR2 are SQVTM and ANQGSEA. The CDR3 totals 13 residues. The V gene end was trimmed by 6 bases and the J gene end by 4 bases; junction bases not matched to a gene: 6. As DNA, the CDR3 is TGCAGCGTAGGGACAGCAACGAATCAGCCCCAGCATTTT. Its protein is CSVGTATNQPQHF. Variable domain in full (rest from reference TRBV29-1 and TRBJ1-5): SAVISQKPSRDICQRGTSLTIQCQVDSQVTMMFWYRQQPGQSLTLIATANQGSEATYESGFVIDKFPISRPNLTFSTLTVSNMSPEDSSIYLCSVGTATNQPQHFGDGTRLSIL.

V is TRBV29-1 and J is TRBJ2-7; 11 bases agree with TRBD1. Germline values: CDR1 SQVTM, CDR2 ANQGSEA. This CDR3 has 15 amino acids. J was trimmed by 2 bases and V by 1 base; bases with no gene match: 4. The CDR3, as DNA: TGCAGCGTTGAAGGCGGGACAGGGGGTACCTACGAGCAGTACTTC. Translated: CSVEGGTGGTYEQYF.

CDR3 sequence reads: CASSPPTSGRAGDEQFF. The DNA for the CDR3 is TGTGCCAGCAGCCCCCCCACTAGCGGGAGGGCAGGCGATGAGCAGTTCTTC. This chain links TRBV3-1 with TRBJ2-1, with 13 bases fitting TRBD2. The CDR3 consists of 17 residues. The ends lost 4 bases at V and 8 bases at J; junction bases unmatched: 11. Per germline, CDR1 LGHDT and CDR2 YNNKEL (reference sequence).

The genes are TRBV6-1 and TRBJ1-5, with 11 bases matching TRBD1. Germline CDR1 MNHNS, CDR2 SASEGT. V gave up 5 bases and J gave up 5 bases; unmatched junction bases: 8. The CDR3 loop spans 16 amino acids. The CDR3 here is CASSNPGTGGDQPQHF. CDR3 bases: TGTGCCAGCAGTAACCCCGGGACAGGGGGGGATCAGCCCCAGCATTTT.

The genes are TRBV6-1 and TRBJ1-5, with unresolved D. CDR3 size: 14 residues. The V end was cut by 7 bases, the J end by 0 bases, with 10 bases between. Germline V gene sequence: CDR1 MNHNS, CDR2 SASEGT. The CDR3 DNA sequence: TGTGCCAGCAAGACGGACTATAGCAATCAGCCCCAGCATTTT. Its translation: CASKTDYSNQPQHF.

V is TRBV7-9 and J is TRBJ1-1; no firm D call. Germline V lookup: CDR1 SEHNR, CDR2 FQNEAQ (reference sequence). Trimming cost V 5 bases and J 8 bases, with 12 bases left between them. CDR3 length: 12 amino acids. The CDR3, as DNA: TGTGCCAGCAGCCCCCTCGCGGAAGAAGCTTTCTTT. It codes for CASSPLAEEAFF.

In this sample, this clonotype turned up a few times. The V call is TRBV2, the J call TRBJ1-5; the match to TRBD1 covers 7 bases. CDR1 is SNHLY and CDR2 is FYNNEI in the germline V gene. The V and J ends lost 4 bases and 6 bases, in that order; junction bases with no gene match: 6. This CDR3 region has 14 residues. DNA of the CDR3: TGTGCCAGCAGTGTGCACCGACAGGGTCAGCCCCAGCATTTT. This translates into CASSVHRQGQPQHF.

This clonotype has at least ten counts. V is TRBV12-3 or TRBV12-4 and J is TRBJ2-7; 9 bases match TRBD1. Unmatched junction bases numbered 15, after V lost 5 bases and J lost 7 bases. This CDR3 spans 16 amino acids. The CDR3 DNA reads as TGTGCCAGCAGTCCCACAGGGGGCGCACCCTTGGAGGAGCAGTACTTC. It translates to CASSPTGGAPLEEQYF.

This clonotype was counted a few times. This chain uses TRBV12-3 or TRBV12-4 with TRBJ2-5, with D uncertain. V was trimmed by 0 bases and J by 0 bases, leaving 5 bases between them. The CDR3 is 14 residues long. CDR3 residues: CASSLATYQETQYF. The CDR3 DNA follows: TGTGCCAGCAGTTTAGCCACCTACCAAGAGACCCAGTACTTC.

This clonotype was picked up a small number of times. The gene calls are TRBV12-3 or TRBV12-4 and TRBJ2-3; TRBD2 matches at 7 bases. With 3 bases clipped from V and 4 bases from J, the junction kept 10 bases outside the gene matches. The CDR3 spans 16 residues. Here the CDR3 reads CASSFLGEGRPDTQYF. The CDR3 coding sequence is TGTGCCAGCAGTTTTTTGGGGGAGGGCCGCCCAGATACGCAGTATTTT.

This clonotype was seen more than once but under ten times. The V gene is TRBV7-9, the J gene TRBJ2-1, with D perhaps TRBD2 (6 bases). The V end was cut by 6 bases, the J end by 8 bases, with 11 bases between. From germline, CDR1 is SEHNR and CDR2 FQNEAQ (reference sequence). This CDR3 has 12 amino acids. DNA for the CDR3: TGTGCCAGCAGAGGACTAACTCATGAGCAGTTCTTC. Translated, it gives CASRGLTHEQFF.

This clonotype was recorded a few times. J is TRBJ2-2 and V is TRBV9; D is perhaps TRBD1 (5 bases). Germline V gene data show CDR1 as SGDLS and CDR2 as YYNGEE. Between the trimmed V and J ends, which lost 5 bases and 7 bases, there was a span of 9 bases. This CDR3 has 12 residues. This chain's CDR3 is CASSSTGGELFF. The CDR3 nucleotides read TGTGCCAGCAGTAGCACAGGCGGGGAGCTGTTTTTT.

A few counts support this clonotype. This chain's CDR3 is CASTPTGPMSPLHF. The CDR3 nucleotides are TGTGCCAGCACCCCGACAGGGCCCATGTCACCCCTCCACTTT. The chain combines TRBV2 with TRBJ1-6, with 7 bases aligning to TRBD1. The CDR3 extends over 14 amino acids. With V trimmed by 7 bases and J by 10 bases, 10 bases remained unmatched. CDR1 is SNHLY, CDR2 FYNNEI, per germline.

This clonotype was seen only a few times. V usage is TRBV6-2 or TRBV6-3 and J usage is TRBJ2-3; D uncertain. The V and J ends lost 2 bases and 3 bases respectively, with 12 bases between them. The CDR3 contains 15 residues. Germline V lookup: CDR1 MNHEY, CDR2 SVGEGT. CDR3 nucleotides: TGTGCCAGCAGTTACAAGGGTTTTGGGACAGATACGCAGTATTTT. Translating gives CASSYKGFGTDTQYF.

This clonotype was counted a few times. The chain has TRBV4-2 and TRBJ2-7, with 7 bases identical to TRBD2. Germline V gene sequence: CDR1 LGHNA, CDR2 YNFKEQ. The J segment lost 4 bases and the V segment lost 1 base, leaving 16 bases of the junction unmatched. This CDR3 spans 18 amino acids. The CDR3 here is CASSQVLSRESWPYEQYF. DNA for the CDR3: TGTGCCAGCAGCCAAGTCCTCTCGCGGGAGAGCTGGCCTTACGAGCAGTACTTC.

There are many counts of this clonotype. The rearrangement uses TRBV29-1 and TRBJ2-2, with D maybe TRBD2 (6 bases). Germline V gives CDR1 SQVTM, CDR2 ANQGSEA. V lost 7 bases, J lost 4 bases, and 7 bases lay in between. The CDR3 extends over 11 amino acids. The CDR3 reads CSAGGTGELFF. The CDR3 DNA follows: TGCAGCGCCGGGGGCACCGGGGAGCTGTTTTTT.